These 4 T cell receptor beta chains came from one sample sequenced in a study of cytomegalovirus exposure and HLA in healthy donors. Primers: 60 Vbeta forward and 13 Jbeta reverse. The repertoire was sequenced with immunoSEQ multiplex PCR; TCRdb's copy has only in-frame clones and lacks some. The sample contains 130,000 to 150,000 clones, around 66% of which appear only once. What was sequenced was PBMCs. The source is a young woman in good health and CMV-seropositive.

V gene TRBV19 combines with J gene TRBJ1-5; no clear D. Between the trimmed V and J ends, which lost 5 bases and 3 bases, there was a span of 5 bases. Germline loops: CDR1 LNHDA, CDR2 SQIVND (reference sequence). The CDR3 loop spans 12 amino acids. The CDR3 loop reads CASSEHNQPQHF. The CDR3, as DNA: TGTGCCAGTAGTGAGCACAATCAGCCCCAGCATTTT.

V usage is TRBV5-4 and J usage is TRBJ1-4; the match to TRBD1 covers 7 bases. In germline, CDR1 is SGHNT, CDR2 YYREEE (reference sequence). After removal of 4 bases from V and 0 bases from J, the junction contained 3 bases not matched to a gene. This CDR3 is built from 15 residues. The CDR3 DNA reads TGTGCCAGCAGCCCAGGGGGGACAACTAATGAAAAACTGTTTTTT. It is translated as CASSPGGTTNEKLFF.

The CDR3 here is CASSYRFEAFF. The CDR3 DNA sequence: TGTGCCAGCAGTTACCGGTTTGAAGCTTTCTTT. The V call is TRBV6-5, the J call TRBJ1-1; D gene ambiguous. Germline V lookup: CDR1 MNHEY, CDR2 SVGAGI. The CDR3 totals 11 residues. The V and J ends lost 2 bases and 7 bases respectively, with 5 bases between them.

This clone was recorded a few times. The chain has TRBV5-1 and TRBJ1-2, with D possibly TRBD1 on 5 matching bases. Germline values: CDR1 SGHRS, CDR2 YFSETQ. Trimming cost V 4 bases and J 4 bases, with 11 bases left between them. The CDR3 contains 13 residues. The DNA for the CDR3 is TGCGCCAGCAGCGATTACGACAGCTATGGCTACACCTTC. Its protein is CASSDYDSYGYTF.